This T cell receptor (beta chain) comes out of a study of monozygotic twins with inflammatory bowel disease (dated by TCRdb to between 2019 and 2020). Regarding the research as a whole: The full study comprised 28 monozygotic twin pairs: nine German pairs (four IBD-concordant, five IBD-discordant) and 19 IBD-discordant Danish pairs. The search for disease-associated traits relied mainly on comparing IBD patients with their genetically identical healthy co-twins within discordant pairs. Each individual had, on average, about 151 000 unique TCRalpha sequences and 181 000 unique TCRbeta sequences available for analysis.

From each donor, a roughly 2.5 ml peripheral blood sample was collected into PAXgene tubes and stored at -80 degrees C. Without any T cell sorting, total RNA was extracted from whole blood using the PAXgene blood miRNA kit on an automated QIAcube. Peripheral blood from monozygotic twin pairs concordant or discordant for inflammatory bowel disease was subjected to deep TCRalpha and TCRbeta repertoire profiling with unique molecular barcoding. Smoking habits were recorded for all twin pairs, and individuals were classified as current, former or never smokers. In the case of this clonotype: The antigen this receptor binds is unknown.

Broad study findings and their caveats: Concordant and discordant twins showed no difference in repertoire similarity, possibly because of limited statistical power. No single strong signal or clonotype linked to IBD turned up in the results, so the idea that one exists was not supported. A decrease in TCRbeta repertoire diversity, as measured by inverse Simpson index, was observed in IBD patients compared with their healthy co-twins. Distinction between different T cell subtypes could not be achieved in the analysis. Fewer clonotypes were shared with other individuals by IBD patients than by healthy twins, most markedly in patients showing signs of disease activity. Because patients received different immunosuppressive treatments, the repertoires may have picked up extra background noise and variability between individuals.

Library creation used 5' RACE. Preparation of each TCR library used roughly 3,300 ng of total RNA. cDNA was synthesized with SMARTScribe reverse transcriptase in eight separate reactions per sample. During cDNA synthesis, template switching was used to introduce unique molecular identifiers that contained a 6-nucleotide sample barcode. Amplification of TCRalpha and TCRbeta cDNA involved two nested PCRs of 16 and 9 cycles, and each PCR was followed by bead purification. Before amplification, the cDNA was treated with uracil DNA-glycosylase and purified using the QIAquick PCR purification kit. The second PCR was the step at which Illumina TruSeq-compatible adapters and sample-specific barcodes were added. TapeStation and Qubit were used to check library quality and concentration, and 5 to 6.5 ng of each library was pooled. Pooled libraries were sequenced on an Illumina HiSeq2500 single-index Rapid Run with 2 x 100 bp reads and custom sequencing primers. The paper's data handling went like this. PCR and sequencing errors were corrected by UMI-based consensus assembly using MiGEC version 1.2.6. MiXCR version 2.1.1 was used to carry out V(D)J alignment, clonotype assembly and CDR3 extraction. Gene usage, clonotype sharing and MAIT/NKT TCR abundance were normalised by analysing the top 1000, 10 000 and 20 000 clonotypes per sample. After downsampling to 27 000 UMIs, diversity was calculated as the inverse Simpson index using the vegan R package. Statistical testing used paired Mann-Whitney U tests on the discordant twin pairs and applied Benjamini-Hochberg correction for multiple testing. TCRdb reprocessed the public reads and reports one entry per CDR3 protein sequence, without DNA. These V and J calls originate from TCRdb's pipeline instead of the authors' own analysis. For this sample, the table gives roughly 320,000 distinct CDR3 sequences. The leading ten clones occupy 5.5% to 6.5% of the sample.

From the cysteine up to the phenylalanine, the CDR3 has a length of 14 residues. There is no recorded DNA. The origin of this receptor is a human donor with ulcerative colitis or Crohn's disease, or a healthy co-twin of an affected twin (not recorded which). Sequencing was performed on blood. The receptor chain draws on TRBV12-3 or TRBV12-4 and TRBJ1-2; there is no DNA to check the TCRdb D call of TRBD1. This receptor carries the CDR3 CASRHTGFVYGYTF.